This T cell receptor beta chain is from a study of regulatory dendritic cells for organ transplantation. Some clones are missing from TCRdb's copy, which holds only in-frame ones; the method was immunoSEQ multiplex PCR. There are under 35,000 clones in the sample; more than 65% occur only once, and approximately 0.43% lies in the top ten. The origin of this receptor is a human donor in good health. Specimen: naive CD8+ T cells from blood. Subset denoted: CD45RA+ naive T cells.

CDR3 nucleotides: TGTGCCAGCAGCCCCCGAGGTGGTGGAAACTATGGCTACACCTTC. Translation: CASSPRGGGNYGYTF. This chain uses TRBV9 with TRBJ1-2, with no clear D. V was pared by 4 bases and J by 2 bases, with 15 bases between. This CDR3 has 15 amino acids. Germline V CDR1 and CDR2: SGDLS, YYNGEE.